The text below deals with one T cell receptor (beta chain). The source of the sample is a study of T cells in Graves' hyperthyroidism and ophthalmopathy. Whole-study context: Peripheral blood draws took place at initial diagnosis, ahead of any treatment.

Researchers took RNA transcripts and amplified the TCR beta CDR3 regions from them. The TCR CDR3 was amplified in a first-round RT-PCR using the HTBI primer set. TCRdb used MiXCR to reprocess the multiplex PCR reads, holding one entry per CDR3 protein. Among hundreds of thousands of distinct CDR3 sequences listed, around 15% were seen once. The CDR3 extends over 15 amino acids. The germline V gene has CDR1 SGDLS and CDR2 YYNGEE. V was pared by 4 bases and J by 10 bases, with 20 bases between. This receptor was obtained from a woman aged 18-29 years with Graves' hyperthyroidism. What was sequenced was blood. The chain is built from TRBV9 and TRBJ1-4; possible D gene TRBD1, 6 bases. CDR3 amino acids: CASSPGDLPSRKLFF. CDR3 nucleotide sequence: TGTGCCAGCAGCCCAGGGGACTTGCCTTCCCGAAAACTGTTTTTT.